A selection of T cell receptor beta chains follows, all from one sample in a study of molecular identifiers for immune sequencing clone quantification. TCRdb re-called the PCR reads with MiXCR, one entry per CDR3 protein. The repertoire holds a few hundred thousand distinct CDR3 sequences, with about 22% as singletons. The sample taken for sequencing was naive CD8+ T cells from blood, with Jurkat cell RNA spiked in. The receptors derive from a human donor in good health. Some libraries in this study had Jurkat cell RNA spiked in. Each CDR3 is given with its conserved first and last residue. Fields, in order: CDR3 protein, CDR3 DNA, clone size, V gene, J gene, CDR3 length, D gene. The D gene is left open where the match is weak. Size tells how often a clone was seen (once, few, many) or the class of an expanded clone, and some rows leave it out.

CASSYRGISTDAQYF	TGTGCCAGCAGCTATAGGGGAATTAGCACAGATGCGCAGTATTTT	few	TRBV28	TRBJ2-3	15	.
CASSFRYEQYF	TGTGCCAGCAGCTTCCGATACGAGCAGTACTTC	.	TRBV11-2	TRBJ2-7	11	.
CASSSPVSASYNAQFF	TGTGCCAGCAGTTCCCCGGTTAGCGCCTCCTACAATGCGCAGTTCTTC	.	TRBV6-2/TRBV6-3	TRBJ2-1	16	.
CASSLLIGQSDTQYF	TGTGCCAGCAGCTTGCTAATAGGACAATCAGATACGCAGTATTTT	many	TRBV5-4	TRBJ2-3	15	.
CASSLDYNEQFF	TGTGCCAGCAGCTTAGATTACAATGAGCAGTTCTTC	many	TRBV7-2	TRBJ2-1	12	.
CASSTSGYYNEQFF	TGTGCCAGCAGCACTAGCGGGTACTACAATGAGCAGTTCTTC	few	TRBV11-2	TRBJ2-1	14	TRBD2
CASSGGTELAKNIQYF	TGTGCCAGCAGTGGCGGGACAGAGCTAGCCAAAAACATTCAGTACTTC	.	TRBV25-1	TRBJ2-4	16	.
CSVADQETQYF	TGCAGCGTTGCAGACCAAGAGACCCAGTACTTC	many	TRBV29-1	TRBJ2-5	11	.
CASSLAAGDYGYTF	TGTGCCAGCAGTTTAGCGGCAGGGGACTATGGCTACACCTTC	few	TRBV12-3/TRBV12-4	TRBJ1-2	14	.
CASSQHSGSQGDEPFF	TGTGCCAGCAGCCAACATAGCGGGAGTCAGGGGGATGAGCCGTTCTTC	.	TRBV7-9	TRBJ2-1	16	TRBD2
CASSPGRVTYEQYF	TGTGCCAGCAGCCCCGGAAGGGTGACCTACGAGCAGTACTTC	many	TRBV28	TRBJ2-7	14	.
CASTRASTEAFF	TGTGCCAGCACTAGGGCGTCCACTGAAGCTTTCTTT	few	TRBV6-5	TRBJ1-1	12	.
CASSLAAQDPYEQYF	TGCGCCAGCAGCTTGGCCGCCCAGGACCCCTACGAGCAGTACTTC	few	TRBV5-1	TRBJ2-7	15	.
CASSYSIVASPTDTQYF	TGTGCCAGCAGTTACTCGATCGTCGCTAGCCCCACAGATACGCAGTATTTT	.	TRBV6-2/TRBV6-3	TRBJ2-3	17	.
CASSYHPAGEKFF	TGTGCCAGCAGTTACCACCCGGCGGGGGAGAAGTTCTTC	many	TRBV6-5	TRBJ2-1	13	TRBD2
CAISEWDRTYEQYF	TGTGCCATCAGTGAGTGGGACAGGACCTACGAGCAGTACTTC	.	TRBV10-3	TRBJ2-7	14	TRBD1
CASRPLEGYEQYF	TGTGCCAGCAGACCCCTCGAGGGTTACGAGCAGTACTTC	many	TRBV28	TRBJ2-7	13	.
CASSLGLAGRDTQYF	TGTGCCAGCAGCTTAGGACTAGCGGGGCGGGATACGCAGTATTTT	.	TRBV7-9	TRBJ2-3	15	TRBD2
CASSLQAGGPGTDTQYF	TGCGCCAGCAGCCTTCAGGCGGGGGGGCCCGGCACAGATACGCAGTATTTT	few	TRBV4-3	TRBJ2-3	17	TRBD2
CASSLGRGGNQPQHF	TGTGCCAGCAGCTTAGGACGCGGGGGCAATCAGCCCCAGCATTTT	.	TRBV7-2	TRBJ1-5	15	.
CASSTSANEKLFF	TGTGCCAGCAGTACTAGCGCCAATGAAAAACTGTTTTTT	.	TRBV12-3/TRBV12-4	TRBJ1-4	13	.
CASSQGLAGGLIYEQYF	TGTGCCAGCAGCCAAGGACTAGCGGGAGGCCTGATCTACGAGCAGTACTTC	many	TRBV4-2	TRBJ2-7	17	TRBD2
CSARDVGGNLYEQYF	TGCAGTGCTCGAGATGTCGGCGGGAACCTCTACGAGCAGTACTTC	.	TRBV20-1	TRBJ2-7	15	.
CASSTRQGFNIGNQPQHF	TGTGCCAGTTCAACCCGACAGGGATTCAATATCGGCAATCAGCCCCAGCATTTT	few	TRBV19	TRBJ1-5	18	TRBD1
CSARPDFSGLWTHQYEQYF	TGCAGTGCTAGACCCGACTTTTCAGGATTATGGACCCACCAGTACGAGCAGTACTTC	.	TRBV20-1	TRBJ2-7	19	.
CASGRNLWARVSYEQYF	TGTGCCAGCGGCCGAAACCTCTGGGCCCGTGTTTCCTACGAGCAGTACTTC	.	TRBV14	TRBJ2-7	17	.
CAIETDTQYF	TGTGCCATCGAGACAGATACGCAGTATTTT	many	TRBV7-9	TRBJ2-3	10	.
CSVRGPYNEQFF	TGCAGCGTCCGCGGCCCCTACAATGAGCAGTTCTTC	few	TRBV29-1	TRBJ2-1	12	.
CASSLVGFADTQYF	TGTGCCAGCAGCTTAGTCGGGTTTGCAGATACGCAGTATTTT	few	TRBV11-2	TRBJ2-3	14	.
CASSQVDGGSNTEAFF	TGTGCCAGCAGCCAAGTTGATGGGGGATCGAACACTGAAGCTTTCTTT	.	TRBV3-1	TRBJ1-1	16	.
CASSAEDSYTQYF	TGTGCCAGCAGCGCGGAGGACAGTTATACGCAGTATTTT	many	TRBV9	TRBJ2-3	13	.
CASSLSGRIQETQYF	TGTGCCAGCAGCCTTAGCGGGAGAATTCAAGAGACCCAGTACTTC	few	TRBV14	TRBJ2-5	15	TRBD2
CSARDAGTNEKLFF	TGCAGTGCTAGAGATGCGGGGACTAATGAAAAACTGTTTTTT	.	TRBV20-1	TRBJ1-4	14	.
CASSGLVNEKLFF	TGTGCCAGCAGCGGACTGGTTAATGAAAAACTGTTTTTT	.	TRBV27	TRBJ1-4	13	.
CASSVGQMNTGELFF	TGCGCCAGCAGCGTAGGACAGATGAACACCGGGGAGCTGTTTTTT	few	TRBV4-3	TRBJ2-2	15	.
CASSQEGGGYNSPLHF	TGCGCCAGCAGCCAAGAGGGAGGTGGATATAATTCACCCCTCCACTTT	few	TRBV4-1	TRBJ1-6	16	.
CASSQFGRTSTDTQYF	TGTGCCAGCAGCCAATTCGGACGTACTAGCACAGATACGCAGTATTTT	few	TRBV7-9	TRBJ2-3	16	.
CSATPEENPYEQYF	TGCAGTGCTACACCCGAGGAGAATCCCTACGAGCAGTACTTC	.	TRBV20-1	TRBJ2-7	14	.
CASSQVSYDYGYTF	TGCGCCAGCAGCCAAGTGTCGTATGACTATGGCTACACCTTC	.	TRBV4-1	TRBJ1-2	14	.
CASSWRGEAYNEQFF	TGTGCCAGCAGTTGGAGGGGGGAAGCCTACAATGAGCAGTTCTTC	many	TRBV7-3	TRBJ2-1	15	.
CASSPSIGGNQPQHF	TGTGCCAGCAGCCCAAGTATCGGGGGCAATCAGCCCCAGCATTTT	many	TRBV7-9	TRBJ1-5	15	.
CSALEQRQTLEAFF	TGCAGCGCCTTAGAGCAGCGACAGACACTTGAAGCTTTCTTT	many	TRBV29-1	TRBJ1-1	14	.
CASSFWGGGITDTQYF	TGTGCCAGCAGTTTTTGGGGGGGGGGTATCACAGATACGCAGTATTTT	few	TRBV27	TRBJ2-3	16	TRBD2
CASSSWTGEETQYF	TGTGCCAGCAGTTCCTGGACAGGGGAGGAGACCCAGTACTTC	many	TRBV28	TRBJ2-5	14	TRBD1
CARSFPGVGGKETQYF	TGTGCCAGAAGTTTCCCAGGGGTTGGGGGGAAAGAGACCCAGTACTTC	.	TRBV12-3/TRBV12-4	TRBJ2-5	16	.
CASSLGGGRTEAFF	TGTGCCAGCAGCTTAGGCGGAGGGCGGACTGAAGCTTTCTTT	many	TRBV7-9	TRBJ1-1	14	.
CASSPIGGSISNQPQHF	TGTGCCAGCAGTCCTATAGGTGGGTCAATTAGCAATCAGCCCCAGCATTTT	few	TRBV28	TRBJ1-5	17	.
CASSRGTGSNQPQHF	TGTGCCAGCAGCCGGGGGACGGGTAGCAATCAGCCCCAGCATTTT	many	TRBV7-9	TRBJ1-5	15	.
CATTIDLSGANVLTF	TGTGCCACCACGATAGACCTCTCTGGGGCCAACGTCCTGACTTTC	few	TRBV2	TRBJ2-6	15	.
CASSQDGGRTGYTF	TGCGCCAGCAGCCAAGACGGGGGCCGCACTGGCTACACCTTC	.	TRBV4-1	TRBJ1-2	14	.
CASSFYDNQETQYF	TGTGCCAGCAGTTTTTATGACAATCAAGAGACCCAGTACTTC	few	TRBV28	TRBJ2-5	14	.
CASSVSQTEYTEAFF	TGTGCCAGCAGCGTATCCCAGACAGAGTACACTGAAGCTTTCTTT	many	TRBV9	TRBJ1-1	15	.
CASSIVGATWNTGELCF	TGTGCCAGTAGTATTGTTGGGGCCACATGGAACACCGGGGAGCTGTGTTTT	.	TRBV19	TRBJ2-2	17	.
CASSLEGWPQHF	TGTGCCAGCAGCTTAGAAGGGTGGCCCCAGCATTTT	many	TRBV7-9	TRBJ1-5	12	.
CASSLRDYPYEQYF	TGTGCCAGCAGTCTCCGGGACTATCCCTACGAGCAGTACTTC	.	TRBV27	TRBJ2-7	14	TRBD2
CASSLDLHEQFF	TGTGCCAGCAGCCTAGATCTGCATGAGCAGTTCTTC	many	TRBV7-9	TRBJ2-1	12	.